Listed here is a single T cell receptor (beta chain). A J-beta primer mix and a sample-barcoded 5' primer were used in a second PCR of about 7 to 12 cycles. TCRdb re-called the 5' RACE reads through MiXCR, storing one row per CDR3 protein. The table has a few hundred thousand distinct CDR3 sequences, roughly 29% seen once. The sample is drawn from a study of blood T cells in healthy people across ages. This TCR came from a woman aged 70 to 79 in good health. Specimen: blood.

The CDR3 here is CASSRAGQYHEQYF. As DNA, the CDR3 is TGTGCCAGCAGCCGTGCGGGACAGTACCACGAGCAGTACTTC. J is TRBJ2-7 and V is TRBV27; the D gene is possibly TRBD1 (7 bases). Trimming left V 6 bases short and J 5 bases short, with 17 bases between. Germline V gives CDR1 MNHEY, CDR2 SMNVEV (reference sequence). This CDR3 has 14 amino acids.